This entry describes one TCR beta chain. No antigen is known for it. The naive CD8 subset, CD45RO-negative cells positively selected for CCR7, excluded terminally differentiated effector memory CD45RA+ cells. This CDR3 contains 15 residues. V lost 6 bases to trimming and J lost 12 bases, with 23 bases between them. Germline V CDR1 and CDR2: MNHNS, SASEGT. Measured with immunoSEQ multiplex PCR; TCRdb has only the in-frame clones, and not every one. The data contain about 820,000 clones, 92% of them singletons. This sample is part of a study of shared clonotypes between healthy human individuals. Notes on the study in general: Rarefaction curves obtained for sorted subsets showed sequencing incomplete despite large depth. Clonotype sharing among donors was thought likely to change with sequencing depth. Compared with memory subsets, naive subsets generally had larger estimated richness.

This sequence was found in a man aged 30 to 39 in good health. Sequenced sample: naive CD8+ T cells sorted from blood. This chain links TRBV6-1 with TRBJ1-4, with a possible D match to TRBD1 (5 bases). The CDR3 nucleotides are TGTGCCAGCAGGGGAGTAATGGGGCCCACGGGGGAACTGTTTTTT. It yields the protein CASRGVMGPTGELFF.